Shown below are 26 T cell receptor beta chains from a single sample sequenced in a study of T-cell memory formation after mild COVID-19. MiXCR, run by TCRdb on the 5' RACE reads, gives a single entry per CDR3 protein. The sample contains around 250,000 distinct CDR3 sequences, approximately 15% of which appear only once. The sequenced material came from PBMCs or a T cell subset sorted from them (not recorded which). The receptors shown here come from an adult woman who had mild COVID-19 (a few samples of this study predate the infection). Cell type and time point are not known.

The chain carries TRBV7-2 and TRBJ2-2; D assignment may be TRBD1 or TRBD2 (6 bases each). The CDR3 sequence is 18 residues long. CDR1 and CDR2 from the germline V gene are SGHTA and FQGNSA. Deletions cut 3 bases from V and 4 bases from J, with 21 bases between. The DNA for the CDR3 is TGTGCCAGCAGCTTTGTTTTGGTCGGAGGGGGTGTCACCGGGGAGCTGTTTTTT. Its protein is CASSFVLVGGGVTGELFF.

This chain joins TRBV12-3 or TRBV12-4 and TRBJ1-1; the D gene is possibly TRBD1 (5 bases). V was shortened by 6 bases and J by 2 bases, with 13 bases between the two germline ends. The CDR3 runs 14 residues. CDR3 in DNA: TGTGCCAGCAGCAAACAGGAGCTTAACACTGAAGCTTTCTTT. This encodes CASSKQELNTEAFF.

CDR3 sequence reads: CASSPSGHESYGYTF. The CDR3 DNA follows: TGTGCCAGCAGCCCATCGGGTCACGAGAGCTATGGCTACACCTTC. This chain connects TRBV7-9 to TRBJ1-2, with unresolved D. Trimming pared 5 bases from V and 4 bases from J, leaving 17 bases between. Germline CDR1 SEHNR, CDR2 FQNEAQ (reference sequence). The CDR3 sequence is 15 residues long. The variable domain in full, with the rest retrieved from reference TRBV7-9 and TRBJ1-2, is DTGVSQNPRHKITKRGQNVTFRCDPISEHNRLYWYRQTLGQGPEFLTYFQNEAQLEKSRLLSDRFSAERPKGSFSTLEIQRTEQGDSAMYLCASSPSGHESYGYTFGSGTRLTVV.

The chain employs TRBV23-1 and TRBJ2-7; D perhaps matches TRBD1 (7 bases). TRBV23-1 falls under the ORF class, with uncertain function. This CDR3 spans 16 amino acids. V was shortened by 8 bases and J by 2 bases, with 22 bases between the two germline ends. CDR3 in DNA: TGCGCCAGCCGGGCCGCAGGGGGGCCACGGACCTACGAGCAGTACTTC. Translating it yields CASRAAGGPRTYEQYF.

The genes are TRBV9 and TRBJ1-1; D remains unclear. Per germline, CDR1 SGDLS and CDR2 YYNGEE. The CDR3 is 13 amino acids. Trimming stripped 5 bases from V and 4 bases from J, with 12 bases between. The CDR3: CASSIQWGTEAFF. The CDR3 coding sequence is TGTGCCAGCAGTATTCAGTGGGGCACTGAAGCTTTCTTT. The full variable domain, in which reference TRBV9 and TRBJ1-1 provide the parts outside the CDR3, is DSGVTQTPKHLITATGQRVTLRCSPRSGDLSVYWYQQSLDQGLQFLIQYYNGEERAKGNILERFSAQQFPDLHSELNLSSLELGDSALYFCASSIQWGTEAFFGQGTRLTVV.

This clonotype was observed at least ten times. The chain carries TRBV7-2 and TRBJ2-7, with TRBD1 identical over 9 bases. The germline V gene has CDR1 SGHTA and CDR2 FQGNSA. The CDR3 extends over 17 amino acids. V was clipped by 1 base and J by 5 bases; unmatched bases: 12. CDR3 sequence (DNA): TGTGCCAGCAGCTTAGGTTTCTCGGGACAGGGTTACCACGAGCAGTACTTC. Its protein product is CASSLGFSGQGYHEQYF.

This clonotype appeared a few times. This sequence joins TRBV24-1 and TRBJ2-1, with D maybe TRBD1 (5 bases). V lost 3 bases and J 1 base, leaving 9 bases between the germline ends. Germline V gene sequence: CDR1 KGHDR, CDR2 SFDVKD. The CDR3 covers 15 residues. The DNA of the CDR3 is TGTGCCACCAGTGATGTGAAGGGGTCCTACAATGAGCAGTTCTTC. Translating it yields CATSDVKGSYNEQFF.

This clonotype was counted many times. J is TRBJ2-1 and V is TRBV24-1, with TRBD2 identical over 9 bases. V trimming: 3 bases; J trimming: 0 bases; junction bases outside the gene matches: 5. Germline values: CDR1 KGHDR, CDR2 SFDVKD. The CDR3 has 17 amino acids. The CDR3 coding sequence is TGTGCCACCAGTGATATTAGCGGGAGAGGCTCCTACAATGAGCAGTTCTTC. This gives the protein CATSDISGRGSYNEQFF.

This clonotype was detected only once. The genes are TRBV9 and TRBJ2-7, with 7 bases identical to TRBD2. J lost 3 bases, V lost 0 bases, and 6 bases had no gene match. The CDR3 runs to 15 residues. Germline lookup yields CDR1 SGDLS and CDR2 YYNGEE. The CDR3 protein is CASSVGGGTYYEQYF. In DNA form, the CDR3 reads TGTGCCAGCAGCGTAGGGGGAGGGACCTACTACGAGCAGTACTTC. The whole variable domain, remainder taken from reference TRBV9 and TRBJ2-7, is DSGVTQTPKHLITATGQRVTLRCSPRSGDLSVYWYQQSLDQGLQFLIQYYNGEERAKGNILERFSAQQFPDLHSELNLSSLELGDSALYFCASSVGGGTYYEQYFGPGTRLTVT.

The sample holds a few counts of this clonotype. The V call is TRBV5-1, the J call TRBJ1-5; the D gene is possibly TRBD1 (5 bases). V gave up 0 bases and J gave up 5 bases, with 9 bases separating them. The germline V gene encodes CDR1 SGHRS and CDR2 YFSETQ. The CDR3 spans 14 residues. CDR3 in amino acids: CASSLAGLDQPQHF. CDR3 coding DNA: TGCGCCAGCAGCTTGGCAGGGCTAGATCAGCCCCAGCATTTT.

This chain uses TRBV5-6 with TRBJ1-1; D is unresolved. The CDR3 is made up of 15 amino acids. Germline V gives CDR1 SGHDT, CDR2 YYEEEE. V lost 6 bases and J lost 11, with 26 bases in between. CDR3 in DNA: TGTGCCAGCAACCCAAAGTCGGGCAGGCCAATCGGGGCTTTCTTT. Translating it yields CASNPKSGRPIGAFF.

This clonotype was seen a handful of times. This sequence joins TRBV5-1 and TRBJ2-5; 8 nucleotides match TRBD1. J lost 4 bases, V lost 4 bases, and 6 bases had no gene match. Germline CDR1 reads SGHRS; CDR2 reads YFSETQ. The CDR3 has 14 amino acids. DNA for the CDR3: TGCGCCAGCAGCCAGGGGACAGGAGCAGAGACCCAGTACTTC. This translates into CASSQGTGAETQYF.

This clonotype was picked up many times. The gene calls are TRBV20-1 and TRBJ1-5; 10 nucleotides align to TRBD1. V was clipped by 5 bases and J by 4 bases; unmatched bases: 5. Germline lookup yields CDR1 DFQATT and CDR2 SNEGSKA (reference sequence). This CDR3 is 14 amino acids long. CDR3 loop: CSALRDRGNQPQHF. CDR3 coding DNA: TGCAGTGCTTTGCGGGACAGGGGAAATCAGCCCCAGCATTTT.

The V call is TRBV12-3 or TRBV12-4, the J call TRBJ1-5; perhaps TRBD1 as D (5 bases). Trimming shortened V by 8 bases and J by 1 base, and 15 bases separated the two germline ends. The CDR3 runs 15 residues. The CDR3 DNA sequence: TGTGCCAGCGGCGGTCCAGACAGAAGCAATCAGCCCCAGCATTTT. This codes for CASGGPDRSNQPQHF.

V is TRBV7-2 and J is TRBJ1-6; no firm D call. V lost 1 base and J lost 5, with 9 bases in between. Germline V CDR1 and CDR2: SGHTA, FQGNSA. The CDR3 is 15 residues long. CDR3 nucleotides: TGTGCCAGCAGCTTAGTTCTGGGAGATAATTCACCCCTCCACTTT. The encoded protein is CASSLVLGDNSPLHF.

The chain links TRBV5-5 to TRBJ1-4, with D perhaps matching TRBD1 (6 bases). Per the germline V gene, CDR1 is SGHKS and CDR2 is YYEKEE (reference sequence). Trimming cost V 3 bases and J 8 bases, with 17 bases left between them. The CDR3 covers 15 residues. DNA for the CDR3: TGTGCCAGCAGCTCGGGGTTGGGGGCTGGAGAAAAACTGTTTTTT. This codes for CASSSGLGAGEKLFF.

The chain is built from TRBV29-1 and TRBJ1-1; D uncertain. Germline values: CDR1 SQVTM, CDR2 ANQGSEA. Trimming shortened V by 7 bases and J by 3 bases, and 15 bases separated the two germline ends. CDR3 length: 13 amino acids. For the CDR3, the DNA is TGCAGCGCAACGGGCCGCGGGGACACTGAAGCTTTCTTT. Protein sequence: CSATGRGDTEAFF.

This clonotype has a handful of counts. V is TRBV12-3 or TRBV12-4 and J is TRBJ1-1; 9 bases are shared with TRBD1. The CDR3 covers 11 residues. V dropped 6 bases and J dropped 10; count of bases not matched to a gene: 3. CDR3: CASRATGGAFF. The CDR3 DNA follows: TGTGCCAGCAGAGCGACAGGGGGAGCTTTCTTT.

This clonotype was seen only a few times. This rearrangement joins TRBV5-5 to TRBJ2-2, with 7 positions matching TRBD2. Germline V lookup: CDR1 SGHKS, CDR2 YYEKEE (reference sequence). J lost 1 base, V lost 5 bases, and 8 bases had no gene match. The CDR3 is 16 residues long. The CDR3 region is CASSSRGDGNTGELFF. CDR3 DNA: TGTGCCAGCAGTTCTCGGGGGGACGGGAACACCGGGGAGCTGTTTTTT.

J is TRBJ1-1 and V is TRBV11-3; no definite D call. The V and J ends lost 0 bases and 4 bases respectively, with 18 bases between them. This CDR3 is 17 amino acids long. The germline CDR1 and CDR2 sequences are SGHNT and YENEEA. The CDR3 nucleotides read TGTGCCAGCAGCTTAGACCGTTATGGACGAAGAAGCACTGAAGCTTTCTTT. The encoded protein is CASSLDRYGRRSTEAFF. Full variable domain (missing parts from reference TRBV11-3 and TRBJ1-1): EAGVVQSPRYKIIEKKQPVAFWCNPISGHNTLYWYLQNLGQGPELLIRYENEEAVDDSQLPKDRFSAERLKGVDSTLKIQPAELGDSAVYLCASSLDRYGRRSTEAFFGQGTRLTVV.

The chain has TRBV12-3 or TRBV12-4 and TRBJ1-2; D possibly corresponds to TRBD1 (5 bases). This CDR3 spans 14 amino acids. V was shortened by 6 bases and J by 8 bases, with 19 bases between the two germline ends. For the CDR3, the DNA is TGTGCCAGCAGGCGGGCAAAGGGGCGCGGAGGCTACACCTTC. Protein sequence: CASRRAKGRGGYTF.

The V call is TRBV6-6, the J call TRBJ1-5; 7 bases map to TRBD1. Germline trimming cut 0 bases from V and 1 base from J; bases unmatched to any gene: 6. This CDR3 comprises 17 residues. Per the germline V gene, CDR1 is MNHNY and CDR2 is SVGAGI (reference sequence). The CDR3 here is CASSYSKGQQSNQPQHF. Written as DNA, the CDR3 is TGTGCCAGCAGTTACTCGAAGGGACAGCAAAGCAATCAGCCCCAGCATTTT.

In this sample, this clonotype turned up many times. V gene TRBV7-9 combines with J gene TRBJ2-1, with 12 nucleotides matching TRBD2. Unmatched junction bases numbered 7, after V lost 5 bases and J lost 8 bases. This CDR3 spans 15 amino acids. The germline CDR1 and CDR2 sequences are SEHNR and FQNEAQ (reference sequence). The CDR3 region has the DNA TGTGCCAGCAGCCAACGGACTAGCGGGAACGATGAGCAGTTCTTC. Encoded protein: CASSQRTSGNDEQFF.

The sample holds a few counts of this clonotype. The rearrangement links TRBV5-1 to TRBJ2-5; D gene uncertain. Deletions cut 7 bases from V and 6 bases from J, with 16 bases between. The germline gives CDR1 SGHRS, CDR2 YFSETQ. This CDR3 has 13 residues. CDR3 DNA sequence: TGCGCCAGCTCGGCCTTACCCGTGAAGACCCAGTACTTC. As protein: CASSALPVKTQYF.

The J gene is TRBJ2-1, the V gene TRBV7-9, with 7 bases that match TRBD2. The germline V gene has CDR1 SEHNR and CDR2 FQNEAQ (reference sequence). After removal of 5 bases from V and 6 bases from J, the junction contained 16 bases not matched to a gene. The CDR3 covers 17 residues. The CDR3 loop is CASSATTVLAWGNEQFF. The DNA for the CDR3 is TGTGCCAGCAGCGCTACGACCGTACTAGCGTGGGGCAATGAGCAGTTCTTC.

This clonotype was recorded many times. V is TRBV15 and J is TRBJ2-1; TRBD2 agrees at 9 bases. J lost 8 bases, V lost 6 bases, and 8 bases had no gene match. The CDR3 covers 14 residues. Germline-derived CDR1 and CDR2 are LNHNV and YYDKDF (reference sequence). The CDR3 DNA is TGTGCCACCAGGAAGGGACTAGCCGACTATGAGCAGTTCTTC. Residues: CATRKGLADYEQFF.